This passage covers 24 T cell receptor beta chains from one sample sequenced in a study of blood T cell repertoires in COVID-19. Profiled with immunoSEQ multiplex PCR; TCRdb holds only in-frame clones, not every one. Of more than 300,000 clones in the sample, 85% to 90% were seen once. Material: PBMCs or T cells enriched from blood (not recorded which). These receptors all come from a woman aged 18-30 years who had recovered from COVID-19.

The chain recombines TRBV5-5 with TRBJ2-3; D possibly corresponds to TRBD1 (6 bases). CDR1 and CDR2 (germline): SGHKS, YYEKEE (reference sequence). With 6 bases removed from V and 12 bases from J, the gap between germline ends came to 23 bases. This CDR3 spans 14 amino acids. CDR3 residues: CASKTIGQSSIQYF. The CDR3 DNA reads as TGTGCCAGCAAAACAATCGGACAGTCCTCTATTCAGTATTTT.

The V gene is TRBV5-4, the J gene TRBJ1-4; possibly TRBD1 for D (6 bases). The germline V and J ends were trimmed by 0 bases and 10 bases, with 16 bases remaining between them. The CDR3 is 15 amino acids. Germline V gene sequence: CDR1 SGHNT, CDR2 YYREEE (reference sequence). CDR3 DNA sequence: TGTGCCAGCAGCTTGGGTGGGGACACGCAAGGAAAACTGTTTTTT. Protein product: CASSLGGDTQGKLFF.

This clone has just one count. The V call is TRBV2, the J call TRBJ2-5; possibly TRBD2 for D (6 bases). Germline V CDR1 and CDR2: SNHLY, FYNNEI. CDR3 length equals 13 residues. Trimming took off 1 base at V and 7 bases at J, with 10 bases between the two ends. The CDR3 loop reads CASSEVEGGTQYF. Here the CDR3 DNA reads TGTGCCAGCAGTGAAGTGGAGGGAGGGACCCAGTACTTC.

This clone occurred a few times. The chain joins TRBV3-1 (or the pseudogene TRBV3-2) to TRBJ2-7, with TRBD2 identical over 13 bases. CDR1 is LGHDT and CDR2 is YNNKEL in the germline V gene (reference sequence). This CDR3 region has 17 residues. Losses at the gene ends were 4 bases for V and 2 bases for J; bases not matched to a gene: 8. CDR3 in DNA: TGTGCCAGCAGCCGAGGGACTAGCGGGGTTAAAACCTACGAGCAGTACTTC. This sequence encodes CASSRGTSGVKTYEQYF.

CDR3 loop: CASSMGVYDGTGSYNEQFF. In DNA, the CDR3 is TGTGCCAGTAGTATGGGCGTATATGATGGGACTGGGTCCTACAATGAGCAGTTCTTC. The V and J genes are TRBV19 and TRBJ2-1; D might be TRBD2 (6 bases). This CDR3 comprises 19 residues. V was shortened by 3 bases and J by 1 base, with 22 bases between the two germline ends. Germline CDR1 LNHDA, CDR2 SQIVND (reference sequence).

The chain carries TRBV20-1 and TRBJ1-3; tentatively, D is TRBD1 (6 bases). From germline, CDR1 is DFQATT and CDR2 SNEGSKA (reference sequence). The CDR3 totals 17 residues. Trimming removed 3 bases from V and 4 bases from J, with 22 bases in between. For the CDR3, the DNA is TGCAGTGCTAGTTCGCTGGCAGGGGATGTAGTAGGAAACACCATATATTTT. This sequence encodes CSASSLAGDVVGNTIYF.

The chain recombines TRBV10-3 with TRBJ1-2; maybe TRBD1 (5 bases). V lost 2 bases, J lost 7 bases, and 11 bases lay in between. Per the germline V gene, CDR1 is ENHRY and CDR2 is SYGVKD. The CDR3 is 13 amino acids. The CDR3 spells CAISEPRARGYTF. CDR3 in DNA: TGTGCCATCAGTGAGCCCAGGGCGCGTGGCTACACCTTC.

The DNA of the CDR3 is TGTGCCAGCAGCTTACTCGGGGGAGCGAACACTGAAGCTTTCTTT. Translation: CASSLLGGANTEAFF. The V and J genes are TRBV7-3 and TRBJ1-1, with a weak D call TRBD1 (5 bases). The CDR3 is 15 amino acids. V was cut by 2 bases and J by 1 base, with 11 bases left in between. Germline-derived CDR1 and CDR2 are SGHTA and FQGTGA.

This clone showed up just once. The chain employs TRBV6-4 and TRBJ1-2; 9 bases map to TRBD1. Germline V gives CDR1 MRHNA, CDR2 SNTAGT. This CDR3 comprises 21 residues. The junction had 23 bases not matched to a gene; V was cut back by 0 bases and J by 6 bases. The CDR3 is CASSDSTVLPGIVGQGDGYTF. The CDR3 region has the DNA TGTGCCAGCAGTGACTCCACAGTGCTGCCCGGGATTGTGGGACAGGGAGATGGCTACACCTTC.

The gene calls are TRBV14 and TRBJ1-1; unclear D gene. The germline gives CDR1 SGHDN, CDR2 FVKESK. This CDR3 region has 13 residues. V shed 0 bases and J shed 5 bases, with 7 bases lying between them. The CDR3 is CASSQDMRTEAFF. CDR3 DNA: TGTGCCAGCAGCCAAGATATGAGGACTGAAGCTTTCTTT.

The gene calls are TRBV5-1 and TRBJ2-6, with 10 nucleotides matching TRBD1. After removal of 0 bases from V and 4 bases from J, the junction contained 4 bases not matched to a gene. The CDR3 contains 17 residues. From germline, CDR1 is SGHRS and CDR2 YFSETQ. The CDR3 DNA reads TGCGCCAGCAGCTTGGGACAGGGGGCGTTGGGGGCCAACGTCCTGACTTTC. Its translation: CASSLGQGALGANVLTF. The full variable domain, in which reference TRBV5-1 and TRBJ2-6 provide the parts outside the CDR3, is KAGVTQTPRYLIKTRGQQVTLSCSPISGHRSVSWYQQTPGQGLQFLFEYFSETQRNKGNFPGRFSGRQFSNSRSEMNVSTLELGDSALYLCASSLGQGALGANVLTFGAGSRLTVL.

The chain is built from TRBV2 and TRBJ1-3; TRBD1 might be the D (6 bases). This CDR3 spans 16 amino acids. Per the germline V gene, CDR1 is SNHLY and CDR2 is FYNNEI. Trimming stripped 6 bases from V and 0 bases from J, with 15 bases between. The CDR3 DNA follows: TGTGCCAGCAGCCGTGAGGGACAAAGCTCTGGAAACACCATATATTTT. Translating it yields CASSREGQSSGNTIYF.

The chain combines TRBV19 with TRBJ2-7, with TRBD1 matching 10 bases. Trimming removed 6 bases from V and 1 base from J; junction bases left unmatched: 9. This CDR3 is built from 16 residues. Germline CDR1 is LNHDA and CDR2 is SQIVND (reference sequence). The DNA for the CDR3 is TGTGCCAGTAGCGCTCAGGGACAGGGGAGTTCCTACGAGCAGTACTTC. The encoded protein is CASSAQGQGSSYEQYF.

The chain uses TRBV7-9 and TRBJ2-2, with 7 bases identical to TRBD1. Trimming at V came to 4 bases and at J to 5 bases, leaving 4 bases not matched to a gene. Germline loops: CDR1 SEHNR, CDR2 FQNEAQ (reference sequence). This CDR3 has 14 residues. The CDR3 nucleotides read TGTGCCAGCAGCTGGGACAGAGAGACCGGGGAGCTGTTTTTT. Translation gives CASSWDRETGELFF. The full variable domain, its missing parts supplied by reference TRBV7-9 and TRBJ2-2, is DTGVSQNPRHKITKRGQNVTFRCDPISEHNRLYWYRQTLGQGPEFLTYFQNEAQLEKSRLLSDRFSAERPKGSFSTLEIQRTEQGDSAMYLCASSWDRETGELFFGEGSRLTVL.

This clone has only one observation. The chain carries TRBV7-6 and TRBJ2-7; the D gene is possibly TRBD1 (5 bases). The CDR3 runs to 17 residues. Looked up from germline, CDR1 is SGHVS and CDR2 is FNYEAQ. V lost 0 bases and J lost 2, with 17 bases in between. The CDR3 protein is CASSLAIRGVNPYEQYF. CDR3 coding DNA: TGTGCCAGCAGCTTAGCGATAAGGGGCGTTAATCCCTACGAGCAGTACTTC.

This clone was seen once. This rearrangement joins TRBV5-1 to TRBJ1-1; possible D gene TRBD1, 5 bases. The CDR3 is 14 residues long. Deletions cut 3 bases from V and 4 bases from J, with 13 bases between. Per germline, CDR1 SGHRS and CDR2 YFSETQ. DNA of the CDR3: TGCGCCAGCAGCTCCCGCGGGGGTGGCACTGAAGCTTTCTTT. Translation gives CASSSRGGGTEAFF.

This clone was seen a single time. V and J are TRBV7-3 and TRBJ2-7, with TRBD1 matching 7 bases. With V trimmed by 5 bases and J by 1 base, 5 bases remained unmatched. CDR3 size: 14 residues. Per germline, CDR1 SGHTA and CDR2 FQGTGA. The CDR3 loop reads CASSQQGNSYEQYF. CDR3 nucleotide sequence: TGTGCCAGCAGCCAACAGGGGAATTCCTACGAGCAGTACTTC.

The V gene is TRBV7-2, the J gene TRBJ1-5, with D uncertain. Germline-derived CDR1 and CDR2 are SGHTA and FQGNSA. V was pared by 6 bases and J by 0 bases, with 9 bases between. The CDR3 totals 14 residues. The CDR3: CASSLSHSNQPQHF. The CDR3 DNA reads as TGTGCCAGCAGTCTTAGTCATAGCAATCAGCCCCAGCATTTT.

The genes are TRBV2 and TRBJ1-1; the match to TRBD1 covers 9 bases. Per the germline V gene, CDR1 is SNHLY and CDR2 is FYNNEI. CDR3 length: 15 amino acids. Losses at the gene ends were 4 bases for V and 4 bases for J; bases not matched to a gene: 7. CDR3 in DNA: TGTGCCAGCAGTGTTACCGGGACAGGGTTCACTGAAGCTTTCTTT. It encodes CASSVTGTGFTEAFF.

The J gene is TRBJ2-2, the V gene TRBV19; tentatively, D is TRBD2 (5 bases). V gave up 5 bases and J gave up 6 bases, with 10 bases separating them. The CDR3 is 13 residues long. The germline V gene has CDR1 LNHDA and CDR2 SQIVND (reference sequence). In nucleotides, the CDR3 is TGTGCCAGTAGTCCTGGGGAGCCCGGGGAGCTGTTTTTT. Amino acids: CASSPGEPGELFF. The whole variable domain, remainder taken from reference TRBV19 and TRBJ2-2, is DGGITQSPKYLFRKEGQNVTLSCEQNLNHDAMYWYRQDPGQGLRLIYYSQIVNDFQKGDIAEGYSVSREKKESFPLTVTSAQKNPTAFYLCASSPGEPGELFFGEGSRLTVL.

This clone was recorded once. The chain couples TRBV5-5 to TRBJ1-2; the D gene is possibly TRBD1 (5 bases). This CDR3 region has 13 residues. The germline CDR1 and CDR2 sequences are SGHKS and YYEKEE (reference sequence). V was trimmed by 4 bases and J by 2 bases, leaving 9 bases between them. CDR3 bases: TGTGCCAGCAGCGTTGGGGGGAACTATGGCTACACCTTC. This sequence encodes CASSVGGNYGYTF.

The J gene is TRBJ1-1, the V gene TRBV4-3; 7 positions match TRBD1. Losses at the gene ends were 1 base for V and 4 bases for J; bases not matched to a gene: 6. This CDR3 is built from 15 residues. The germline V gene has CDR1 LGHNA and CDR2 YSLEER. CDR3 nucleotide sequence: TGCGCCAGCAGCCAAGGACAGGGAATCCTCACTGAAGCTTTCTTT. It codes for CASSQGQGILTEAFF.

The V and J genes are TRBV7-9 and TRBJ1-3; D gene uncertain. CDR1 and CDR2 (germline): SEHNR, FQNEAQ (reference sequence). V dropped 1 base and J dropped 3 bases, with 16 bases sitting between them. CDR3 length equals 17 residues. The CDR3 nucleotides are TGTGCCAGCAGCTTAGTATTTGAGGCCGGTTTTGGAAACACCATATATTTT. Amino acids: CASSLVFEAGFGNTIYF.

The CDR3 region is CASSFTGEGDQPQHF. In DNA, the CDR3 is TGTGCCAGCAGCTTTACAGGAGAAGGCGATCAGCCCCAGCATTTT. The chain links TRBV7-8 to TRBJ1-5, with D perhaps TRBD1 (5 bases). Trimming took 3 bases from V and 5 from J, leaving 14 bases between them. This CDR3 comprises 15 residues. CDR1 is SGHVS, CDR2 FQNEAQ, per germline.